The clone carrying this T cell receptor (beta chain) was recorded many times. Its antigen is unknown. The ends were cut back, 0 bases at V and 0 bases at J, with 8 bases in the middle. Germline CDR1 MNHEY, CDR2 SVGAGI. This CDR3 has 15 residues. This entry is derived from a study of response to subunit inactivated influenza vaccine. Study-level points and caveats: Researchers suggested that each seasonal influenza vaccination recruits few new T cells.

MiXCR was run by TCRdb on the RT-PCR reads, yielding one entry per CDR3 protein. The repertoire holds fewer than 700,000 distinct CDR3 sequences, with 10% to 15% as singletons. This sequence originates from a man in his forties or fifties who received an inactivated influenza vaccine. Here the sequenced sample was PBMCs from blood, taken roughly 45 days after vaccination. The V call is TRBV6-5, the J call TRBJ1-2; no clear D gene. CDR3 region: CASSYSNLPNYGYTF. CDR3 coding DNA: TGTGCCAGCAGTTACTCGAACCTTCCTAACTATGGCTACACCTTC.